This TCR beta chain was identified during a study of blood T cell repertoires in COVID-19. Across the whole study: Acute and convalescent COVID-19 specimens originated in the United States, Italy and Spain.

Per the study methods: Nucleated cell number was recorded as an estimate derived from reference gene primer amplification. The protocol was immunoSEQ multiplex PCR, while the TCRdb copy is restricted to in-frame clones and leaves out a portion. V, J and clone size are taken as reported in that table, and D and trimming were inferred from the DNA itself. The sample shows 230,000 or so clones, over 75% of them seen only once. The TCR sequence derives from a man aged 35 to 55 with active or convalescent COVID-19. The sequencing sample was made of peripheral blood.

The CDR3 loop reads CASSFPGQSNYGYTF. DNA for the CDR3: TGTGCCAGCAGTTTCCCGGGACAGTCGAACTATGGCTACACCTTC. This chain links TRBV28 with TRBJ1-2; 7 bases are shared with TRBD1. Germline V gene data show CDR1 as MDHEN and CDR2 as SYDVKM. V was pared by 3 bases and J by 2 bases, with 6 bases of the junction left unmatched. The CDR3 sequence is 15 residues long.